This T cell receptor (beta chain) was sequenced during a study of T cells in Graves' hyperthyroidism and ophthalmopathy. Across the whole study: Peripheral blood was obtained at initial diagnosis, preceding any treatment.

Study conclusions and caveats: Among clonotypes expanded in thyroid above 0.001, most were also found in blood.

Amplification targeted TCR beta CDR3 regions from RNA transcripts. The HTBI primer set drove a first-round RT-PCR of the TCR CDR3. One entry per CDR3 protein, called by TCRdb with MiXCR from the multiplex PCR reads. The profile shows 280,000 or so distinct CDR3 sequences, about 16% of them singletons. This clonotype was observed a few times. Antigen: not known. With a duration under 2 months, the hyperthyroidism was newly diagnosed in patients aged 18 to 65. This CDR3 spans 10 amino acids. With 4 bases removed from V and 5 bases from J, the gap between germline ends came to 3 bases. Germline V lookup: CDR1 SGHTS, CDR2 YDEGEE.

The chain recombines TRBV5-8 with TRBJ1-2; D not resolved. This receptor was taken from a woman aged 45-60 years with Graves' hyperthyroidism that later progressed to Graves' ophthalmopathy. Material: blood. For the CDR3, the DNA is TGTGCCAGCAGCCAGTATGGCTACACCTTC. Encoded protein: CASSQYGYTF.